These 27 T cell receptor beta chains were all obtained from the same sample, sequenced in a study of T cells in Graves' hyperthyroidism and ophthalmopathy. TCR beta CDR3 region amplification was performed from RNA transcripts. First-round RT-PCR targeting the TCR CDR3 was performed with the HTBI primer set. Each CDR3 protein is one row after TCRdb ran MiXCR on the multiplex PCR reads. The repertoire has roughly 350,000 distinct CDR3 sequences, roughly 13% of them found once; the top ten carry about 26%. The source material was blood. These TCRs come from a woman aged 25-40 years with Graves' hyperthyroidism.

This clonotype was seen only a few times. Lacking the conserved final phenylalanine or tryptophan, this CDR3 likely reflects a read error. The V call is TRBV28, the J call TRBJ2-5, with a tentative D call TRBD2 (5 bases). V gave up 5 bases and J gave up 5 bases, with 15 bases separating them. CDR1 is MDHEN, CDR2 SYDVKM, per germline. The CDR3 covers 14 residues. For the CDR3, the DNA is TGTGCCAGCAGTGGACTCCTCATTGGGGAGACCCAGTACCTC. It translates to CASSGLLIGETQYL.

This rearrangement joins TRBV28 to TRBJ2-1; 7 bases fit TRBD1. V lost 6 bases and J lost 4; bases outside the gene matches: 6. This CDR3 comprises 14 residues. CDR1 is MDHEN, CDR2 SYDVKM, per germline. CDR3 loop: CASSRDRLYNEQFF. DNA of the CDR3: TGTGCCAGCAGCCGGGACAGACTATACAATGAGCAGTTCTTC.

This clonotype was detected many times. The chain uses TRBV20-1 and TRBJ1-4, with no clear D. Germline values: CDR1 DFQATT, CDR2 SNEGSKA (reference sequence). CDR3 size: 11 residues. The V end was cut by 5 bases, the J end by 8 bases, with 9 bases between. The CDR3 nucleotides are TGCAGTGCTCTCCCAAACGAAAAACTGTTTTTT. Protein: CSALPNEKLFF.

The sample holds many counts of this clonotype. The chain employs TRBV6-1 and TRBJ1-2; D call uncertain. CDR3 length: 13 residues. Trimming removed 0 bases at V and 1 base at J, with 3 bases between. Looked up from germline, CDR1 is MNHNS and CDR2 is SASEGT. CDR3 DNA sequence: TGTGCCAGCAGTGAAGCGGGTAACTATGGCTACACCTTC. As protein: CASSEAGNYGYTF.

This clonotype was observed at least ten times. This chain joins TRBV11-2 and TRBJ2-5; D is uncertain. Germline CDR1 reads SGHAT; CDR2 reads FQNNGV. Deletions cut 6 bases from V and 7 bases from J, with 18 bases between. This CDR3 contains 14 residues. CDR3 residues: CASSPDYSQRTQYF. The CDR3 DNA is TGTGCCAGCAGTCCGGATTATTCCCAGCGGACCCAGTACTTC.

Ten or more counts support this clonotype. The chain uses TRBV20-1 and TRBJ2-7; D call uncertain. CDR1 and CDR2 (germline): DFQATT, SNEGSKA (reference sequence). The CDR3 runs to 13 residues. Trimming shortened V by 3 bases and J by 3 bases, and 12 bases separated the two germline ends. CDR3 nucleotides: TGCAGTGCTAGCCACCCCACCCTCTACGAGCAGTACTTC. Its protein product is CSASHPTLYEQYF.

There are many counts of this clonotype. This chain links TRBV11-2 with TRBJ2-5; the D gene is possibly TRBD1 (6 bases). Germline V gives CDR1 SGHAT, CDR2 FQNNGV. The CDR3 spans 14 residues. Trimming removed 3 bases from V and 4 bases from J, with 12 bases in between. The CDR3 bases are TGTGCCAGCAGCTTGTCAGGGGTGGGAGAGACCCAGTACTTC. Encoded protein: CASSLSGVGETQYF.

Ten or more counts support this clonotype. The J gene is TRBJ1-6, the V gene TRBV7-9; maybe TRBD1 (5 bases). The CDR3 spans 14 residues. The V and J ends lost 0 bases and 7 bases respectively, with 7 bases between them. CDR1 is SEHNR, CDR2 FQNEAQ, per germline (reference sequence). The CDR3 loop reads CASSLAGVNSPLHF. The CDR3 DNA reads TGTGCCAGCAGCTTAGCGGGGGTCAATTCACCCCTCCACTTT.

As regards this clonotype: A much larger clone differs by one base, so this may be a read error. In DNA form, the CDR3 reads TGCAGTGCTGGGGTAGGGGGCTCGTGGGACGAGCAGTACTTC. Translation gives CSAGVGGSWDEQYF. The chain uses TRBV20-1 and TRBJ2-7; the match to TRBD1 covers 7 bases. V was pared by 5 bases and J by 5 bases, with 12 bases of the junction left unmatched. The CDR3 length is 14 residues. In germline, CDR1 is DFQATT, CDR2 SNEGSKA (reference sequence).

The chain joins TRBV29-1 to TRBJ1-2; D not resolved. Looked up from germline, CDR1 is SQVTM and CDR2 is ANQGSEA. Trimming removed 7 bases at V and 0 bases at J, with 15 bases between. This CDR3 comprises 14 residues. CDR3 DNA: TGCAGCGCCGTCTTGAGTTCCCCTAACTATGGCTACACCTTC. Its translation is CSAVLSSPNYGYTF.

The chain has TRBV5-1 and TRBJ1-1; tentative D call: TRBD1 (5 bases). Germline CDR1 reads SGHRS; CDR2 reads YFSETQ. The germline V and J ends were trimmed by 0 bases and 4 bases, with 19 bases remaining between them. The CDR3 consists of 17 residues. As DNA, the CDR3 is TGCGCCAGCAGCTTGGCCCCCTCGTGGGGTGGGGGCACTGAAGCTTTCTTT. Translated, it gives CASSLAPSWGGGTEAFF.

This clonotype was found a few times. This chain uses TRBV14 with TRBJ2-1, with TRBD2 matching over 10 bases. The CDR3 extends over 18 amino acids. The V gene end was trimmed by 3 bases and the J gene end by 9 bases; junction bases not matched to a gene: 17. Germline V gene sequence: CDR1 SGHDN, CDR2 FVKESK. DNA for the CDR3: TGTGCCAGCAGCCACCCCATTGGTGGGGTAGCGGGAGGTAGTGAGCAGTTCTTC. It translates to CASSHPIGGVAGGSEQFF.

This clonotype was seen more than once but under ten times. V usage is TRBV5-1 and J usage is TRBJ1-6; tentative D call: TRBD1 (5 bases). The V end was cut by 0 bases, the J end by 7 bases, with 11 bases between. The CDR3 spans 15 residues. Germline values: CDR1 SGHRS, CDR2 YFSETQ. CDR3 residues: CASSLASGGNSPLHF. For the CDR3, the DNA is TGCGCCAGCAGCTTGGCCTCGGGGGGGAATTCACCCCTCCACTTT.

The V and J genes are TRBV19 and TRBJ2-3; D is uncertain. Germline V gives CDR1 LNHDA, CDR2 SQIVND (reference sequence). The CDR3 is 15 amino acids. The V end lost 5 bases, the J end lost 3 bases, and 15 bases lay between the germline ends. The CDR3 loop reads CASSPLGVRTDTQYF. The CDR3 region has the DNA TGTGCCAGTAGTCCTCTGGGTGTCCGTACAGATACGCAGTATTTT.

J is TRBJ2-4 and V is TRBV29-1; TRBD2 matches at 10 bases. From germline, CDR1 is SQVTM and CDR2 ANQGSEA. CDR3 length equals 14 residues. The trim removed 4 bases at V and 5 bases at J, leaving 5 bases unmatched. The CDR3 here is CSVARTSGENIQYF. CDR3 sequence (DNA): TGCAGCGTTGCCAGGACTAGCGGAGAAAACATTCAGTACTTC.

This clonotype came up many times. The V call is TRBV2, the J call TRBJ1-1, with D possibly matching TRBD1 (5 bases). The germline V and J ends were trimmed by 7 bases and 4 bases, with 13 bases remaining between them. The CDR3 spans 13 residues. Per germline, CDR1 SNHLY and CDR2 FYNNEI. The CDR3 protein is CASTEAGTTEAFF. The CDR3 DNA sequence: TGTGCCAGCACCGAGGCAGGGACCACTGAAGCTTTCTTT.

The chain joins TRBV7-9 to TRBJ1-4, with 9 bases matching TRBD1. Germline V CDR1 and CDR2: SEHNR, FQNEAQ (reference sequence). Trimming cost V 5 bases and J 8 bases; bases outside gene matches: 6. The CDR3 runs 14 residues. CDR3 loop: CASSPGTGSEKLFF. DNA for the CDR3: TGTGCCAGCAGCCCCGGGACAGGGTCGGAAAAACTGTTTTTT.

In its sample, this clonotype was seen many times. The J gene is TRBJ2-7, the V gene TRBV28; D not certain. V was cut by 3 bases and J by 7 bases, with 16 bases left in between. CDR3 length equals 14 residues. Germline V gene lookup returns CDR1 MDHEN and CDR2 SYDVKM. CDR3 DNA: TGTGCCAGCAGTTTGCGTCGACGGGTCGGGGAGCAGTACTTC. This gives the protein CASSLRRRVGEQYF.

CDR3 amino acids: CASSWDRGLTDTQYF. The CDR3 nucleotides are TGTGCCAGCAGCTGGGACAGGGGGCTCACAGATACGCAGTATTTT. This sequence joins TRBV11-2 and TRBJ2-3; the match to TRBD1 covers 12 bases. After removal of 4 bases from V and 2 bases from J, the junction contained 1 base not matched to a gene. This CDR3 is 15 amino acids long. Germline CDR1 and CDR2: SGHAT and FQNNGV.

This clonotype was counted a few times. The rearrangement joins TRBV6-1 to TRBJ1-6; D is ambiguous. The CDR3 is 15 amino acids. V shed 5 bases and J shed 9 bases, with 17 bases lying between them. Germline V gene lookup returns CDR1 MNHNS and CDR2 SASEGT. CDR3 DNA sequence: TGTGCCAGCAGTCCCCAACCGGTAGTCGGTTCACCCCTCCACTTT. It yields the protein CASSPQPVVGSPLHF.

This clonotype was seen repeatedly, ten times or more. The chain carries TRBV12-3 or TRBV12-4 and TRBJ1-5, with D perhaps TRBD1 (5 bases). CDR3 length: 14 amino acids. V lost 7 bases and J lost 2, with 12 bases in between. The CDR3 region is CASTRGGGNQPQHF. Written as DNA, the CDR3 is TGTGCCAGCACGCGGGGCGGGGGCAATCAGCCCCAGCATTTT.

This clonotype was seen ten or more times. The DNA of the CDR3 is TGTGCCAGCAGCTTAGAGGGAGTGAAGATTCCAGATACGCAGTATTTT. As protein: CASSLEGVKIPDTQYF. This chain joins TRBV7-2 and TRBJ2-3; TRBD2 is a possible D gene (5 bases). The CDR3 runs to 16 residues. Trimming took 1 base from V and 4 from J, leaving 15 bases between them. Germline V gene sequence: CDR1 SGHTA, CDR2 FQGNSA.

This rearrangement joins TRBV25-1 to TRBJ1-6, with D perhaps matching TRBD1 (6 bases). V shed 2 bases and J shed 10 bases, with 15 bases lying between them. In germline, CDR1 is MGHDK, CDR2 SYGVNS. The CDR3 totals 15 residues. The CDR3 DNA reads TGTGCCAGCAGTGAAGCGGACAGCTTTGGATCACCCCTCCACTTT. Its translation is CASSEADSFGSPLHF.

The chain is built from TRBV20-1 and TRBJ2-2; D ambiguous. CDR3 length equals 14 residues. Trimming cost V 3 bases and J 0 bases, with 8 bases left between them. In germline, CDR1 is DFQATT, CDR2 SNEGSKA (reference sequence). The CDR3: CSASLAANTGELFF. The CDR3 bases are TGCAGTGCTAGCCTTGCGGCGAACACCGGGGAGCTGTTTTTT.

V and J are TRBV4-3 and TRBJ2-1; TRBD2 matches 8 bases. Germline V lookup: CDR1 LGHNA, CDR2 YSLEER. This CDR3 has 16 residues. V shed 5 bases and J 4 bases; nucleotides not matched to a gene: 10. The chain's CDR3 is CASSTEIGTSYNEQFF. Written as DNA, the CDR3 is TGCGCCAGCAGCACTGAAATCGGGACTAGTTACAATGAGCAGTTCTTC.

Concerning this clonotype itself: A read error may be the cause here, since a much bigger clone is one base away. The V and J genes are TRBV9 and TRBJ2-5; TRBD1 agrees at 7 bases. The CDR3 sequence is 14 residues long. Per germline, CDR1 SGDLS and CDR2 YYNGEE. V was clipped by 1 base and J by 5 bases; unmatched bases: 5. The CDR3 DNA sequence: TGTGCCAGCAGCGTATCAGGGGGTCGGGAGACCCAGTACTTC. Translation: CASSVSGGRETQYF.

This clonotype was picked up many times. The CDR3 loop reads CASSETGAGSNQPQHF. CDR3 nucleotide sequence: TGTGCCAGCAGTGAAACTGGGGCGGGCAGCAATCAGCCCCAGCATTTT. This chain joins TRBV6-1 and TRBJ1-5, with a possible D match to TRBD1 (5 bases). This CDR3 contains 16 residues. Germline V lookup: CDR1 MNHNS, CDR2 SASEGT. V lost 2 bases and J lost 1, with 12 bases in between.